A selection of T cell receptor beta chains follows, all from one sample in a study of blood T cell repertoires in COVID-19. Sequenced by immunoSEQ multiplex PCR; TCRdb stores in-frame clones only, minus some. Altogether roughly 410,000 clones are present, over 75% being singletons, with the ten largest covering approximately 2.4%. The sample taken for sequencing was peripheral blood. These receptors all stem from a woman aged 60-75 years with COVID-19, enrolled during active disease. CDR3s include the opening cysteine and the closing phenylalanine or tryptophan. D genes are given only for firm matches. Size is stated for part of the rows, as once, few or many counts, or as a class when the clone is expanded.

clone size: NA; D gene: TRBD1; V gene: TRBV5-1; J gene: TRBJ2-1; CDR3 DNA: TGCGCCAGCAGCTTGCGCCAGGGGGCCTCCTACAATGAGCAGTTCTTC; CDR3 protein: CASSLRQGASYNEQFF
clone size: few; D gene: TRBD1; V gene: TRBV5-1; J gene: TRBJ1-6; CDR3 DNA: TGCGCCAGCAGCTTGGCTCAGGGGGCGTCTAATTCACCCCTCCACTTT; CDR3 protein: CASSLAQGASNSPLHF
clone size: few; D gene: TRBD1; V gene: TRBV27; J gene: TRBJ2-7; CDR3 DNA: TGTGCCAGCAGTGGGGACAGGGGCAGCGAGCAGTACTTC; CDR3 protein: CASSGDRGSEQYF
clone size: NA; D gene: NA; V gene: TRBV7-3; J gene: TRBJ2-1; CDR3 DNA: TGTGCCAGCAGCTTATCAGGGACTGCTCACAATGAGCAGTTCTTC; CDR3 protein: CASSLSGTAHNEQFF
clone size: NA; D gene: TRBD2; V gene: TRBV3-1/TRBV3-2; J gene: TRBJ2-7; CDR3 DNA: TGTGCCAGCAGCCAAGTTACTAGCGGGGGAGGGCAGTACTTC; CDR3 protein: CASSQVTSGGGQYF
clone size: NA; D gene: TRBD1; V gene: TRBV28; J gene: TRBJ1-2; CDR3 DNA: TGTGCCAGCAGTTTATCCCTTGATCAGACAGGGGATTTAAGTGGCTACACCTTC; CDR3 protein: CASSLSLDQTGDLSGYTF
clone size: NA; D gene: NA; V gene: TRBV5-5; J gene: TRBJ2-5; CDR3 DNA: TGTGCCAGCAGCTTCGCTCCACAGGGGGGGCAAGAGACCCAGTACTTC; CDR3 protein: CASSFAPQGGQETQYF
clone size: NA; D gene: NA; V gene: TRBV4-2; J gene: TRBJ1-6; CDR3 DNA: TGTGCCAGCAGCCAAATAGTTATCCCCGACGGGAATAATTCACCCCTCCACTTT; CDR3 protein: CASSQIVIPDGNNSPLHF
clone size: NA; D gene: TRBD2; V gene: TRBV30; J gene: TRBJ2-1; CDR3 DNA: TGTGCCTGGAGTACTACTAGCGGGGGCAATGAGCAGTTCTTC; CDR3 protein: CAWSTTSGGNEQFF
clone size: NA; D gene: NA; V gene: TRBV19; J gene: TRBJ1-6; CDR3 DNA: TGTGCCAGTAGTATACAAGGACATTATTATAATTCACCCCTCCACTTT; CDR3 protein: CASSIQGHYYNSPLHF
clone size: NA; D gene: NA; V gene: TRBV20-1; J gene: TRBJ1-4; CDR3 DNA: TGCAGTGCTAGTAGACAGAATAATGAAAAACTGTTTTTT; CDR3 protein: CSASRQNNEKLFF
clone size: NA; D gene: TRBD1; V gene: TRBV5-1; J gene: TRBJ1-1; CDR3 DNA: TGCGCCAGCAGCTACGGGACAGGTGGGGGAAGTTGGTTGACGAGGGAGACTGAAGCTTTCTTT; CDR3 protein: CASSYGTGGGSWLTRETEAFF
clone size: NA; D gene: NA; V gene: TRBV6-6; J gene: TRBJ1-1; CDR3 DNA: TGTGCCAGCAGTTCCCCTACCACTGAAGCTTTCTTT; CDR3 protein: CASSSPTTEAFF
clone size: few; D gene: NA; V gene: TRBV25-1; J gene: TRBJ2-7; CDR3 DNA: TGTGCCAGCAGCCTGAGGGGGGGGACACTTAGCGAGCAGTACTTC; CDR3 protein: CASSLRGGTLSEQYF
clone size: once; D gene: NA; V gene: TRBV5-8; J gene: TRBJ2-4; CDR3 DNA: TGTGCCAGCAGCTTGGGACAGAATCTAGAAAACATTCAGTACTTC; CDR3 protein: CASSLGQNLENIQYF
clone size: NA; D gene: TRBD2; V gene: TRBV2; J gene: TRBJ2-7; CDR3 DNA: TGTGCCAGCAGTGCGGAGCGGGGATTCTACGAGCAGTACTTC; CDR3 protein: CASSAERGFYEQYF
clone size: NA; D gene: TRBD1; V gene: TRBV27; J gene: TRBJ1-4; CDR3 DNA: TGTGCCAGCAGAAAGGCAGGGGGAGGTGAAAAACTGTTTTTT; CDR3 protein: CASRKAGGGEKLFF
clone size: NA; D gene: NA; V gene: TRBV6-5; J gene: TRBJ2-7; CDR3 DNA: TGTGCCAGCAGAGCCGGGACACCCGTTTTCTACGAGCAGTACTTC; CDR3 protein: CASRAGTPVFYEQYF
clone size: NA; D gene: NA; V gene: TRBV28; J gene: TRBJ1-5; CDR3 DNA: TGTGCCAGCAGTTTGACGGGACTAGGAAATCAGCCCCAGCATTTT; CDR3 protein: CASSLTGLGNQPQHF
clone size: many; D gene: NA; V gene: TRBV28; J gene: TRBJ2-7; CDR3 DNA: TGTGCCAGCAGGGGTGCAGGGTCTCGCGAGCAGTACTTC; CDR3 protein: CASRGAGSREQYF
clone size: NA; D gene: TRBD1; V gene: TRBV28; J gene: TRBJ1-4; CDR3 DNA: TGTGCCAGCAGTCCTCAGACAGGGGGCGCTTTGAGAAAACTGTTTTTT; CDR3 protein: CASSPQTGGALRKLFF
clone size: NA; D gene: NA; V gene: TRBV28; J gene: TRBJ2-7; CDR3 DNA: TGTGCCAGCAGAATGGACAACTACGAGCAGTACTTC; CDR3 protein: CASRMDNYEQYF
clone size: NA; D gene: NA; V gene: TRBV6-5; J gene: TRBJ2-7; CDR3 DNA: TGTGCCAGTAAAACTACAGGGCCCGGTGAGCAGTACTTC; CDR3 protein: CASKTTGPGEQYF
clone size: NA; D gene: NA; V gene: TRBV9; J gene: TRBJ2-5; CDR3 DNA: TGTGCCAGCAGCGCACGACAGGGGCCGGGGGGACAAGAGACCCAGTACTTC; CDR3 protein: CASSARQGPGGQETQYF
clone size: NA; D gene: NA; V gene: TRBV12-3/TRBV12-4; J gene: TRBJ2-5; CDR3 DNA: TGTGCCAGCAGTTTAGTGGGGCCAGAGACCCAGTACTTC; CDR3 protein: CASSLVGPETQYF
clone size: NA; D gene: TRBD1; V gene: TRBV2; J gene: TRBJ1-2; CDR3 DNA: TGTGCCAGCAGACCCCAACAGGGGGTGGGTGGCTACACCTTC; CDR3 protein: CASRPQQGVGGYTF
clone size: NA; D gene: NA; V gene: TRBV6-6; J gene: TRBJ2-5; CDR3 DNA: TGTGCCAGCAGTATACAGGGTAGGGAGACCCAGTACTTC; CDR3 protein: CASSIQGRETQYF
clone size: NA; D gene: TRBD1; V gene: TRBV2; J gene: TRBJ1-3; CDR3 DNA: TGTGCCAGCAGTTTCCTCAGGGGGAAAGGGGACACCATATATTTT; CDR3 protein: CASSFLRGKGDTIYF
clone size: NA; D gene: TRBD1; V gene: TRBV6-6; J gene: TRBJ1-1; CDR3 DNA: TGTGCCAGCAGCATGACAGGGGATCGGACCACTGAAGCTTTCTTT; CDR3 protein: CASSMTGDRTTEAFF
clone size: NA; D gene: TRBD1; V gene: TRBV7-9; J gene: TRBJ1-2; CDR3 DNA: TGTGCCAGCAGCCTAACGGTACAGGGGATAACTGGCTACACCTTC; CDR3 protein: CASSLTVQGITGYTF
clone size: NA; D gene: NA; V gene: TRBV7-9; J gene: TRBJ1-2; CDR3 DNA: TGTGCCAGCAGCTCCTCCGGGACTAGCTACACCTTC; CDR3 protein: CASSSSGTSYTF
clone size: NA; D gene: NA; V gene: TRBV27; J gene: TRBJ1-2; CDR3 DNA: TGTGCCAGCCGATCCATAAGGACTGATGTTACAGGGAGTATTGGCTACACCTTC; CDR3 protein: CASRSIRTDVTGSIGYTF
clone size: NA; D gene: NA; V gene: TRBV10-2; J gene: TRBJ1-5; CDR3 DNA: TGCGCCAGCAGTCGACAGATCAATCAGCCCCAGCATTTT; CDR3 protein: CASSRQINQPQHF
clone size: NA; D gene: TRBD1; V gene: TRBV6-6; J gene: TRBJ1-2; CDR3 DNA: TGTGCCAGCAGTTACTCGATGGATTACAGGGGGAATGGCTACACCTTC; CDR3 protein: CASSYSMDYRGNGYTF
clone size: NA; D gene: NA; V gene: TRBV3-1/TRBV3-2; J gene: TRBJ1-6; CDR3 DNA: TGTGCCAGCAGCCAGGGCGTCCATAATTCACCCCTCCACTTT; CDR3 protein: CASSQGVHNSPLHF
clone size: NA; D gene: TRBD1; V gene: TRBV28; J gene: TRBJ1-2; CDR3 DNA: TGTGCCAGCAGGGACAGGGGGCTAAATGGCTACACCTTC; CDR3 protein: CASRDRGLNGYTF
clone size: few; D gene: NA; V gene: TRBV6-5; J gene: TRBJ1-1; CDR3 DNA: TGTGCCAGCAGTTACTCCGGACACTTTAACACTGAAGCTTTCTTT; CDR3 protein: CASSYSGHFNTEAFF
clone size: NA; D gene: NA; V gene: TRBV6-5; J gene: TRBJ1-2; CDR3 DNA: TGTGCCAGCACCCCGACAACTTCATTCTATGGCTACACCTTC; CDR3 protein: CASTPTTSFYGYTF
clone size: NA; D gene: TRBD2; V gene: TRBV18; J gene: TRBJ2-1; CDR3 DNA: TGTGCCAGCTCACCACCATCCGGACTAGCGGGGGGCGGAGAGCAGTTCTTC; CDR3 protein: CASSPPSGLAGGGEQFF
clone size: NA; D gene: NA; V gene: TRBV7-3; J gene: TRBJ2-3; CDR3 DNA: TGTGCCAGCAGCCGGAGAAGGGGTGGTGGCACAGATACGCAGTATTTT; CDR3 protein: CASSRRRGGGTDTQYF
clone size: NA; D gene: NA; V gene: TRBV11-2; J gene: TRBJ2-5; CDR3 DNA: TGTGCCAGCAGCTCGGGACTGGGGGAGACCCAGTACTTC; CDR3 protein: CASSSGLGETQYF
clone size: few; D gene: TRBD1; V gene: TRBV12-3/TRBV12-4; J gene: TRBJ2-1; CDR3 DNA: TGTGCCAGCAGTTCAACGACAGGGGGCATAGGGTTCTTC; CDR3 protein: CASSSTTGGIGFF
clone size: NA; D gene: TRBD1; V gene: TRBV29-1; J gene: TRBJ1-2; CDR3 DNA: TGCAGTGTGCAACCGGGACAGAACTATGGCTACACCTTC; CDR3 protein: CSVQPGQNYGYTF
clone size: NA; D gene: TRBD2; V gene: TRBV11-2; J gene: TRBJ2-1; CDR3 DNA: TGTGCCAGCAGCTTTACTAGCGGGGCTAACTACAATGAGCAGTTCTTC; CDR3 protein: CASSFTSGANYNEQFF
clone size: NA; D gene: NA; V gene: TRBV12-3/TRBV12-4; J gene: TRBJ2-5; CDR3 DNA: TGTGCCAGCAGTTTAGACAGGGAGGAGACCCAGTACTTC; CDR3 protein: CASSLDREETQYF
clone size: NA; D gene: NA; V gene: TRBV30; J gene: TRBJ2-5; CDR3 DNA: TGTGCCTGGAGTAGACAGCAAGAGACCCAGTACTTC; CDR3 protein: CAWSRQQETQYF
clone size: NA; D gene: NA; V gene: TRBV5-1; J gene: TRBJ2-1; CDR3 DNA: TGCGCCAGCAGCTGGGGGGGCCGGCGGTTCTTC; CDR3 protein: CASSWGGRRFF
clone size: NA; D gene: TRBD1; V gene: TRBV2; J gene: TRBJ1-4; CDR3 DNA: TGTGCCAGCAGCAGAGGACAGGGAGATAATGAAAAACTGTTTTTT; CDR3 protein: CASSRGQGDNEKLFF
clone size: NA; D gene: NA; V gene: TRBV21-1; J gene: TRBJ2-1; CDR3 DNA: TGTGCCAGCAGGCCCCCGCGGGGCAGGGGGCCTTACAATGAGCAGTTCTTC; CDR3 protein: CASRPPRGRGPYNEQFF
clone size: NA; D gene: NA; V gene: TRBV7-2; J gene: TRBJ2-3; CDR3 DNA: TGTGCCAGCAGTCCCTCACAGAGCACAGATACGCAGTATTTT; CDR3 protein: CASSPSQSTDTQYF
clone size: NA; D gene: TRBD1; V gene: TRBV7-3; J gene: TRBJ2-2; CDR3 DNA: TGTGCCAGCAGCCTACTCGGACAGGCGGGCGGGGAGCTGTTTTTT; CDR3 protein: CASSLLGQAGGELFF
clone size: NA; D gene: TRBD1; V gene: TRBV4-1; J gene: TRBJ2-5; CDR3 DNA: TGCGCCAGCAGCCAAGGGACAGGGGTCCAAGAGACCCAGTACTTC; CDR3 protein: CASSQGTGVQETQYF
clone size: NA; D gene: NA; V gene: TRBV9; J gene: TRBJ2-2; CDR3 DNA: TGTGCCAGCAGCGTAGAGGGGGAGTCGAACACCGGGGAGCTGTTTTTT; CDR3 protein: CASSVEGESNTGELFF
clone size: NA; D gene: NA; V gene: TRBV27; J gene: TRBJ2-7; CDR3 DNA: TGTGCCAGCAGTCCGTCCAGCTCCTACGAGCAGTACTTC; CDR3 protein: CASSPSSSYEQYF
clone size: NA; D gene: NA; V gene: TRBV28; J gene: TRBJ1-2; CDR3 DNA: TGTGCCAGCAGTTCCTCCAGGGACTATGGCTACACCTTC; CDR3 protein: CASSSSRDYGYTF